These T cell receptor beta chains were read from a single sample in a study of neurological immune-mediated disorders. TCRdb re-analysed the 5' RACE reads in MiXCR, keeping a single row per CDR3 protein. The sample has some 60,000 distinct CDR3 sequences; 3% to 4% are singletons. The source material was PBMCs. All receptors derive from a woman between 45 and 60 years old with multiple sclerosis. Each CDR3 is given with its conserved first and last residue. D genes are given only for firm matches. Expanded clones get a size class; other rows say once, few or many, or leave the size out.

d_call | j_call | clone_size | v_call | cdr3_nt | cdr3_aa
- | TRBJ1-6 | - | TRBV5-1 | TGCGCCAGCTCTTCAGGGGAAAGAAATTCACCCCTCAACTTT | CASSSGERNSPLNF
- | TRBJ1-4 | many | TRBV7-9 | TGTGCCAGCAGTCATAATGAAAAACTGTTTTTT | CASSHNEKLFF
TRBD1 | TRBJ2-6 | many | TRBV5-5 | TGTGCCAGCAGACCGGGACAGGGGCACTTGGCCAACCTATCTGGGGCCAACGTCCTGACTTTC | CASRPGQGHLANLSGANVLTF
- | TRBJ1-2 | many | TRBV12-3/TRBV12-4 | TGTGCCAGCGGGGGACCCACTATCGACTACACCTTC | CASGGPTIDYTF
- | TRBJ2-7 | many | TRBV7-3 | TGTGCCAGCAGCTTAATGGCCACAGACAAATACGAGCAGTACTTC | CASSLMATDKYEQYF
- | TRBJ1-6 | few | TRBV6-6 | TGTGCCAGCAGTTACACCCGGGACCGGGTACACTTT | CASSYTRDRVHF
TRBD2 | TRBJ2-2 | many | TRBV5-1 | TGCGCCAGCAGCTTGGAAGGACTAGCGACAACCGGGGAGCTGTTTTTT | CASSLEGLATTGELFF
- | TRBJ1-1 | many | TRBV7-7 | TGTGCTAGCAGCTTAGCCGAGGACACTGAAGCTTTCTTT | CASSLAEDTEAFF
TRBD1 | TRBJ2-5 | many | TRBV29-1 | TGCAGCGCTGGGGACAGGGCCAGCGGAGAGACCCAGTACTTC | CSAGDRASGETQYF
- | TRBJ2-3 | many | TRBV7-2 | TGTGCCAGCAGCCCTCGACCCACAGATACGCAGTATTTT | CASSPRPTDTQYF
TRBD1 | TRBJ2-3 | many | TRBV5-1 | TGCGCCAGCAGCTTGGACGGGACAGGGGGCGTTGGAGATACGCAGTATTTT | CASSLDGTGGVGDTQYF
- | TRBJ2-7 | many | TRBV7-8 | TGTGCCAGCAGCCCGGCCCCGAGGTCCGAGCAGTACTTC | CASSPAPRSEQYF
- | TRBJ1-1 | many | TRBV3-1 | TGTGCCAGCTCAACAGTCAATGAAGCTTTCTTT | CASSTVNEAFF
- | TRBJ1-5 | - | TRBV5-6 | TGTGCCAGCAGCTTGTTGGCAGGGTTGAGCAATCAGCCCCAGCATTTT | CASSLLAGLSNQPQHF
- | TRBJ1-1 | many | TRBV15 | TGTGCCACCAGCAGAGAGGGACGGATGAACACTGAAGCTTTCTTT | CATSREGRMNTEAFF
- | TRBJ2-6 | many | TRBV12-3/TRBV12-4 | TGTGCCAGCAGTTTAGGACAGCCAGGGGCCAACGTCCTGACTTTC | CASSLGQPGANVLTF
TRBD2 | TRBJ2-3 | many | TRBV20-1 | TGCAGTGCTGAAGAAGGGGCGAGACTAGCGGGGGCGAGCACAGATACGCAGTATTTT | CSAEEGARLAGASTDTQYF
TRBD2 | TRBJ2-1 | many | TRBV20-1 | TGCAGTGCTAGAGTAGGCGCGGGAGGAGATCTAAGCTCCTACAATGAGCAGTTCTTC | CSARVGAGGDLSSYNEQFF
TRBD1 | TRBJ2-1 | many | TRBV5-1 | TGCGCCAGCAGCTTGGAACAGGGGTTCTACAATGAGCAGTTCTTC | CASSLEQGFYNEQFF
TRBD2 | TRBJ2-3 | - | TRBV6-6 | TGTGCCAGCAGATCGACTAGCGGGAGCACGCAGTATTTT | CASRSTSGSTQYF
TRBD1 | TRBJ2-1 | medium-sized | TRBV4-2 | TGTGCCAGCAGCCAAGGTGCCTGGACAGGGGGGCGAGATGAGCAGTTCTTC | CASSQGAWTGGRDEQFF
- | TRBJ2-5 | many | TRBV24-1 | TGTGCCACCAGTGATTTGCAGGGGACGGAGACCCAGTACTTC | CATSDLQGTETQYF
- | TRBJ2-7 | medium-sized | TRBV20-1 | TGCAGTGCTAGATCCCCCGGTTACGAGCAGTACTTC | CSARSPGYEQYF
TRBD1 | TRBJ2-7 | many | TRBV11-3 | TGTGCCAGCAGCCCCCGGACAGGCGCCTACGAGCAGTACTTC | CASSPRTGAYEQYF
- | TRBJ1-5 | few | TRBV20-1 | TGCAGTGCTACCAAGGGTACGAATAATCAGCCCCAGCATTTT | CSATKGTNNQPQHF
- | TRBJ2-5 | - | TRBV5-1 | TGCGCCAGCAGCGGTGGCAGATTCCAAGAGACCCAGTACTTC | CASSGGRFQETQYF
TRBD1 | TRBJ2-2 | many | TRBV12-3/TRBV12-4 | TGTGCCAGCAGACGGACAGGGGACACCGGGGAGCTGTTTTTT | CASRRTGDTGELFF
TRBD1 | TRBJ1-2 | many | TRBV7-2 | TGTGCCAGCAGACTATTGGACAGGGAGGATGGCTACACCTTC | CASRLLDREDGYTF
TRBD1 | TRBJ1-5 | many | TRBV4-1 | TGCGCCAGCAGCCAAGATAGTACAGGGGGCTTGCCCCAGCATTTT | CASSQDSTGGLPQHF
TRBD1 | TRBJ2-7 | few | TRBV18 | TGTGCCAGCTCACCGACAGGGAACGAGCAGTACTTC | CASSPTGNEQYF